This paragraph reports one T cell receptor (beta chain). The antigen remains undetermined. The CDR3 loop spans 12 amino acids. V was pared by 7 bases and J by 8 bases, with 12 bases between. CDR1 and CDR2 (germline): MDHEN, SYDVKM. Only in-frame clones appear in the TCRdb table, and some are missing; sequencing was by immunoSEQ multiplex PCR. The table includes roughly 2.5 million clones, 90% to 95% detected once. These data come from a study of shared clonotypes between healthy human individuals. Across the whole study: Aged between 18 and 49, the donors were two women and a few men. Every donor yielded three CD4 naive, three CD4 memory, two CD8 naive and one CD8 memory plate.

Findings of the study overall: The study found 4.5% to 6% of naive CD4 clonotypes shared across several donors.

Memory CD4+ cells were the fraction left after CD45RA+ naive selection. The clonotype comes from a man between 18 and 29 years old in good health. The chain carries TRBV28 and TRBJ1-3; D gene uncertain. Source material: naive CD4+ T cells sorted from blood. Subset denoted: CD45RA+ positively selected. The CDR3: CASTYAWDTIYF. CDR3 DNA: TGTGCCAGCACCTACGCATGGGACACCATATATTTT.